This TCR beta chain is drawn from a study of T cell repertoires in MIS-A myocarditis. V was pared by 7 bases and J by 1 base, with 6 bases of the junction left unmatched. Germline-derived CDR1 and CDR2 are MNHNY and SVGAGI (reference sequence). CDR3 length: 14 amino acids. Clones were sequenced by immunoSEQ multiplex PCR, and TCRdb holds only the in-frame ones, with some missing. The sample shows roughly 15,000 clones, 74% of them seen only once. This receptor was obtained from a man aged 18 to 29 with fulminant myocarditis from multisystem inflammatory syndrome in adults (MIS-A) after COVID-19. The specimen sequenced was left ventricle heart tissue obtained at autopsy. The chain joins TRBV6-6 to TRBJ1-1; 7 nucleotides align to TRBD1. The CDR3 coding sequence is TGTGCCAGCACCCTAGGGGACAGGAACACTGAAGCTTTCTTT. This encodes CASTLGDRNTEAFF.